This TCR beta chain was captured by sequencing in a study of T cells after yellow fever vaccination. This clonotype was recorded at least ten times. Its antigen is currently unknown. Trimming took 5 bases from V and 1 from J; bases not matched to a gene: 7. This CDR3 contains 14 residues. CDR1 and CDR2 (germline): SQVTM, ANQGSEA. Template switching by 5'RACE produced TCR cDNA, adding a universal primer site and UMIs. MiXCR, applied by TCRdb to the 5' RACE reads, yields one record per CDR3 protein. The sample has roughly 250,000 distinct CDR3 sequences; over 10% are singletons. Study findings and constraints: Most clones from primary vaccination were detected again post-booster (roughly 95% CD4, 88% CD8). Repertoires sorted by FACS could include abundant clonotypes that are contaminants from the bulk population.

The chain carries TRBV29-1 and TRBJ2-7; TRBD1 matches 8 bases. The receptor was derived from a man aged 25-40 years who received the YFV17D yellow fever vaccine. Source: CD4+ T cells sorted from PBMCs, taken 45 days after the yellow fever booster vaccination. CDR3 protein: CSVRETGVSYEQYF. CDR3 sequence (DNA): TGCAGCGTTCGTGAGACAGGGGTATCCTACGAGCAGTACTTC.